Below are 4 T cell receptor beta chains sequenced from a single sample in a study of T cell repertoires in cytomegalovirus infection. TCRdb analysed the reads with MiXCR anew, one entry per CDR3 protein. This table holds around 540,000 distinct CDR3 sequences, 30% to 40% found once. No cognate antigen is known for these TCRs. Material: cultured PBMCs, obtained from culture after CMV antigen stimulation. The source of these receptors is a human donor in good health (CMV status not recorded). Some clones in this sample may be carry-over from other donors' samples.

This clonotype has at least ten counts. This rearrangement joins TRBV7-2 to TRBJ2-2; perhaps TRBD1 as D (5 bases). This CDR3 has 14 amino acids. From germline, CDR1 is SGHTA and CDR2 FQGNSA. The V end lost 5 bases, the J end lost 5 bases, and 12 bases lay between the germline ends. The CDR3 DNA follows: TGTGCCAGCAGCCCAACCAGGGTTACCGGGGAGCTGTTTTTT. This encodes CASSPTRVTGELFF. The whole variable domain, remainder taken from reference TRBV7-2 and TRBJ2-2, is GAGVSQSPSNKVTEKGKDVELRCDPISGHTALYWYRQSLGQGLEFLIYFQGNSAPDKSGLPSDRFSAERTGGSVSTLTIQRTQQEDSAVYLCASSPTRVTGELFFGEGSRLTVL.

This chain joins TRBV6-5 and TRBJ2-7; D is perhaps TRBD2 (5 bases). Germline V lookup: CDR1 MNHEY, CDR2 SVGAGI. The CDR3 totals 15 residues. V lost 0 bases and J lost 2, with 11 bases in between. The CDR3 DNA reads as TGTGCCAGCAGTTACTCGAGAGGGAGCCCCTACGAGCAGTACTTC. This encodes CASSYSRGSPYEQYF.

This clonotype was found many times. The rearrangement links TRBV7-2 to TRBJ2-4; D remains unclear. The V end was cut by 5 bases, the J end by 1 base, with 9 bases between. From germline, CDR1 is SGHTA and CDR2 FQGNSA. The CDR3 contains 14 residues. The CDR3 DNA sequence: TGTGCCAGCAGCCCCGCATCGGCCAAAAACATTCAGTACTTC. It encodes CASSPASAKNIQYF.

The chain has TRBV20-1 and TRBJ2-1; D is ambiguous. The V gene lost 3 bases and the J gene lost 0 bases, with 24 bases spanning the gap. Looked up from germline, CDR1 is DFQATT and CDR2 is SNEGSKA (reference sequence). The CDR3 length is 19 residues. This CDR3 reads CSASNGASLPSGSYNEQFF. The CDR3 nucleotides are TGCAGTGCTAGCAATGGAGCCAGCCTCCCATCGGGCTCCTACAATGAGCAGTTCTTC.